The rows below give T cell receptor beta chains drawn from one sample of a study of T cell responses to AZD1222 COVID-19 vaccine. Data came from immunoSEQ multiplex PCR; TCRdb stores just in-frame clones and leaves some out. This repertoire shows over 110,000 clones, 85% to 95% found once; its top ten account for approximately 12%. The source was peripheral blood, collected after recovery from COVID-19. These receptors came from an adult who had recovered from COVID-19. Both conserved end residues are part of each CDR3. The D gene is left open where the match is weak. Not every row has a clone size; where given, it reads once, few, many or a size class.

clone_size,j_call,d_call,v_call,cdr3_aa,cdr3_nt
.,TRBJ1-1,TRBD1,TRBV19,CASKADRVRTEAFF,TGTGCCAGTAAGGCGGACAGGGTGCGAACTGAAGCTTTCTTT
.,TRBJ1-6,.,TRBV4-1,CASSQAPGTNSPLHF,TGCGCCAGCAGCCAGGCACCTGGTACCAATTCACCCCTCCACTTT
.,TRBJ2-1,.,TRBV27,CASSLLGEQFF,TGTGCCAGCAGTTTATTGGGTGAGCAGTTCTTC
.,TRBJ2-4,TRBD2,TRBV6-1,CASSEGGLPLKNIQYF,TGTGCCAGCAGTGAAGGGGGACTACCTCTTAAAAACATTCAGTACTTC
once,TRBJ1-2,TRBD1,TRBV29-1,CSGQDRAYGYTF,TGCAGCGGCCAGGACAGGGCCTATGGCTACACCTTC
.,TRBJ2-1,.,TRBV28,CASVTGGSWTEQFF,TGTGCCAGCGTCACCGGAGGATCCTGGACTGAGCAGTTCTTC
.,TRBJ1-5,.,TRBV6-5,CASSKQRNQPQHF,TGTGCCAGCAGTAAACAACGCAATCAGCCCCAGCATTTT
.,TRBJ1-2,.,TRBV5-4,CASSFKYGYTF,TGTGCCAGCAGCTTCAAATATGGCTACACCTTC
.,TRBJ1-3,.,TRBV3-1/TRBV3-2,CASSQDQGSGDTIYF,TGTGCCAGCAGCCAAGATCAGGGCTCGGGTGACACCATATATTTT
.,TRBJ1-6,TRBD1,TRBV6-6,CASRHLTQGAESPLHF,TGTGCCAGCAGACACCTTACACAGGGGGCAGAGTCACCCCTCCACTTT
once,TRBJ2-4,.,TRBV28,CASSGSGVRRLLAKNIQYF,TGTGCCAGCAGTGGCTCAGGGGTTCGACGCCTTTTAGCCAAAAACATTCAGTACTTC
.,TRBJ1-5,.,TRBV30,CAWSIQGIQPQHF,TGTGCCTGGAGTATCCAGGGGATTCAGCCCCAGCATTTT
.,TRBJ2-2,TRBD2,TRBV5-1,CASSLAGRGGRSANTGELFF,TGCGCCAGCAGCTTGGCCGGAAGGGGCGGGAGATCCGCGAACACCGGGGAGCTGTTTTTT
once,TRBJ2-7,TRBD2,TRBV6-6,CASSSAGLDVYEQYF,TGTGCCAGCAGTTCCGCGGGACTAGATGTCTACGAGCAGTACTTC
.,TRBJ2-1,TRBD2,TRBV6-2/TRBV6-3,CASSYDPAGGHYNEQFF,TGTGCCAGCAGTTACGATCCTGCGGGAGGGCATTACAATGAGCAGTTCTTC
.,TRBJ2-1,TRBD1,TRBV7-2,CASSYRLGTGRNEQFF,TGTGCCAGCAGCTACCGCCTCGGGACAGGTAGGAATGAGCAGTTCTTC
.,TRBJ2-2,.,TRBV6-5,CASSARGGDTGELFF,TGTGCCAGCAGCGCCCGGGGTGGAGACACCGGGGAGCTGTTTTTT
few,TRBJ1-1,.,TRBV19,CASSWPASEAFF,TGTGCCAGTAGTTGGCCAGCCTCTGAAGCTTTCTTT
.,TRBJ2-2,TRBD2,TRBV7-9,CASSLLAGGMNTGELFF,TGTGCCAGCAGCTTACTAGCGGGAGGGATGAACACCGGGGAGCTGTTTTTT
once,TRBJ1-2,.,TRBV3-1/TRBV3-2,CASSQDRLREGGYTF,TGTGCCAGCAGCCAAGATCGGCTCAGGGAGGGTGGCTACACCTTC
.,TRBJ1-2,TRBD1,TRBV4-1,CASTATTGPSSYGYTF,TGCGCCAGCACTGCCACGACAGGGCCTTCCTCCTATGGCTACACCTTC
.,TRBJ2-5,TRBD1,TRBV23-1,CASSHRDRSFAETQYF,TGCGCCAGCAGTCATCGGGACAGGTCTTTCGCAGAGACCCAGTACTTC
.,TRBJ2-7,.,TRBV20-1,CSARSGYEQYF,TGCAGTGCAAGGAGTGGGTACGAGCAGTACTTC
.,TRBJ2-6,.,TRBV28,CASSFGTNSGANVLTF,TGTGCCAGCAGCTTCGGGACCAACTCTGGGGCCAACGTCCTGACTTTC
.,TRBJ2-3,.,TRBV5-1,CASSLGDGTDTQYF,TGCGCCAGCAGCTTAGGGGACGGCACAGATACGCAGTATTTT
.,TRBJ2-2,.,TRBV9,CASSNTGELFF,TGTGCCAGCAGTAACACCGGGGAGCTGTTTTTT
.,TRBJ2-1,.,TRBV9,CASSVVGVGYNEQFF,TGTGCCAGCAGCGTAGTCGGGGTAGGGTACAATGAGCAGTTCTTC
.,TRBJ2-2,.,TRBV4-1,CASSQSLRTDSNWKSGELFF,TGCGCCAGCAGCCAATCTCTACGGACAGACTCGAATTGGAAATCCGGGGAGCTGTTTTTT
.,TRBJ2-1,TRBD2,TRBV6-5,CASSLIAGDTPNEQFF,TGTGCCAGCAGTTTAATAGCGGGAGATACACCCAATGAGCAGTTCTTC